The present entry profiles one T cell receptor beta chain with its context. This clone was detected only once. Its antigen is unknown. No quality values exist for individual bases; no much larger clone is one base distant. TCRbeta CDR3 regions were amplified from genomic DNA by means of the immunoSEQ Assay, a bias-controlled multiplex PCR. The study's processing was this. Within the assay, amplification of reference gene primers was used to estimate how many nucleated cells each sample contained. Sequence reads were collapsed and filtered to measure the absolute abundance of every unique TCRbeta CDR3 rearrangement. For each sample, productive Simpson clonality was calculated as the square root of Simpson's diversity index across productive rearrangements. The clones in this table, taken by TCRdb from immuneACCESS, are in-frame only. Not every clone is retained; where verified, under half of the shortfall comes from an unresolved V gene, and the cause of the rest is unknown. That table supplies the V and J calls and clone size; D and trimming were determined from the DNA. The sample includes about 180,000 clones, with over 75% observed a single time. Roughly 18% of the sample is held by the ten biggest clonotypes.

The data originate from a study of blood T cell repertoires in COVID-19 (dated by TCRdb to about 2020). About the investigation overall: Collaborator samples came from the United States, Italy and Spain and covered acute and convalescent phases of COVID-19. The prospective study material was composed of cDNA or gDNA derived from T cells, B-cell-depleted T cells, or PBMCs. The dataset comprised deeply sampled blood TCRbeta repertoires from subjects exposed to, actively infected with, or recovered from COVID-19. The repertoires were released in a freely available public database intended as a resource for research on the immune response to SARS-CoV-2. The samples were drawn from two sources: the first 160 participants of the ongoing ImmuneRACE study, and over 950 subjects contributed by 6 global collaborators. Sample metadata almost always included a de-identified subject ID, COVID-19 status, age in years and sex. Where HLA class I and class II types were available, the types were taken from metadata supplied by the sample provider, not from assay-based typing.

Trimming at the junction amounts to 1 base on V and 7 bases on J, and the germline ends lie 11 bases apart. The CDR3 spans 14 residues, from the cysteine through the phenylalanine. Just the 42-base CDR3 DNA is kept, in frame starting at base 1. CDR1 and CDR2, per the germline V gene (reference sequence), are SEHNR and FQNEAQ. What the authors observed across the whole study: The amount of clinical and demographic metadata varied by source and participant and was provided uncurated.

One collaborating source in Seattle enrolled patients while the patients were actively infected and followed the patients over time throughout the course of disease. The collaborating institutions used their own protocols to collect whole blood in K2EDTA tubes. For TCRbeta analysis, collaborators shipped samples in one of three forms: frozen whole blood, isolated PBMCs, or DNA extracted from either of those sample types. The sequenced sample consisted of peripheral blood. The receptor was isolated from a person between 65 and 79 years old with COVID-19, enrolled during active disease. The chain is assembled from TRBV7-9 and TRBJ2-1; perhaps TRBD2 is the D gene, with 5 bases matching. The DNA sequence is as follows: TGTGCCAGCAGCTTAGTCGCTAGCAGAAATGAGCAGTTCTTC. Its amino acids are CASSLVASRNEQFF.